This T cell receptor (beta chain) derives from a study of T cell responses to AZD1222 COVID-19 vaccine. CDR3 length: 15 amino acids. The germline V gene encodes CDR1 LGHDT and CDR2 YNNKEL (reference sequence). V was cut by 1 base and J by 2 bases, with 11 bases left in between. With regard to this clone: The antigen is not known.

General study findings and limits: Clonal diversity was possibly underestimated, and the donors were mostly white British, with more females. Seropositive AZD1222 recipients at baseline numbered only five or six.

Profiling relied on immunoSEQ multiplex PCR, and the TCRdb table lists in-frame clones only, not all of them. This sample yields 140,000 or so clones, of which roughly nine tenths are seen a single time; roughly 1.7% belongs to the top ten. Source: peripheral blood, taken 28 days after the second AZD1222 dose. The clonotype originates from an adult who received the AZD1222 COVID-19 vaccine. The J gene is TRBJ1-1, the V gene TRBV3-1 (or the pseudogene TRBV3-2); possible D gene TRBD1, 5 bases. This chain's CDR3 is CASSQGRGANTEAFF. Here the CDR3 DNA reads TGTGCCAGCAGCCAAGGGAGAGGGGCCAACACTGAAGCTTTCTTT.